Listed here are 19 T cell receptor beta chains from one sample, sequenced in a study of early T cells in non-severe SARS-CoV-2 infection. One entry per CDR3 protein results from TCRdb running MiXCR on the 5' RACE reads. The repertoire holds over 30,000 distinct CDR3 sequences, roughly 5.7% seen once, with 20% to 25% in the top ten. The sequenced material came from whole blood. These receptors were taken from an adult who was a healthcare worker with PCR-confirmed SARS-CoV-2 infection or an uninfected control (not recorded which).

Ten or more counts support this clonotype. The V and J genes are TRBV12-5 and TRBJ2-5; possibly TRBD1 for D (6 bases). Germline CDR1 is LGHNT and CDR2 is FRNRAP. V gave up 4 bases and J gave up 4 bases, with 10 bases separating them. The CDR3 loop spans 13 amino acids. CDR3 nucleotide sequence: TGTGCTAGTGGTTCAGACAGGAGAGAGACCCAGTACTTC. Translated: CASGSDRRETQYF.

This clonotype was found a few times. V is TRBV7-2 and J is TRBJ2-3; tentative D call: TRBD1 (6 bases). CDR3 length: 13 residues. The germline V gene has CDR1 SGHTA and CDR2 FQGNSA. V was trimmed by 5 bases and J by 4 bases, leaving 10 bases between them. In DNA form, the CDR3 reads TGTGCCAGCAGCGGGGGCTCGGCAGATACGCAGTATTTT. Translated: CASSGGSADTQYF.

V is TRBV6-4 and J is TRBJ2-3, with D perhaps TRBD1 or TRBD2 (6 bases each). Trimming left V 6 bases short and J 4 bases short, with 14 bases between. The CDR3 spans 14 residues. Germline-derived CDR1 and CDR2 are MRHNA and SNTAGT. In DNA form, the CDR3 reads TGTGCCAGCAGCGGGGCAGGGGAGGCAGATACGCAGTATTTT. Its protein is CASSGAGEADTQYF.

V and J are TRBV12-3 or TRBV12-4 and TRBJ2-3, with D tentatively TRBD2 (6 bases). The CDR3 runs to 15 residues. The germline V and J ends were trimmed by 5 bases and 2 bases, with 14 bases remaining between them. CDR3 bases: TGTGCCAGCAGTCCCTCGGGGGACCTCACAGATACGCAGTATTTT. Translating gives CASSPSGDLTDTQYF.

This clonotype was found a few times. The chain combines TRBV11-3 with TRBJ2-1, with D perhaps matching TRBD1 or TRBD2 (5 bases each). Trimming left V 5 bases short and J 1 base short, with 12 bases between. This CDR3 is 15 amino acids long. CDR1 and CDR2 (germline): SGHNT, YENEEA. The CDR3 region has the DNA TGTGCCAGCAGCCAGGGAGACCCTTCCTACAATGAGCAGTTCTTC. It encodes CASSQGDPSYNEQFF. Full variable domain (remainder filled in from reference TRBV11-3 and TRBJ2-1): EAGVVQSPRYKIIEKKQPVAFWCNPISGHNTLYWYLQNLGQGPELLIRYENEEAVDDSQLPKDRFSAERLKGVDSTLKIQPAELGDSAVYLCASSQGDPSYNEQFFGPGTRLTVL.

The chain uses TRBV30 and TRBJ1-1, with D possibly TRBD1 on 6 matching bases. Trimming took 8 bases from V and 5 from J, leaving 12 bases between them. Per germline, CDR1 GTSNPN and CDR2 SVGIG (reference sequence). The CDR3 is 11 residues long. CDR3 DNA sequence: TGTGCCGCGGACAGAGTAACTGAAGCTTTCTTT. It specifies CAADRVTEAFF.

This clonotype showed up many times. The chain joins TRBV3-2 to TRBJ2-7; TRBD1 is the table's D call, not checked against the DNA. TRBV3-2 is listed as a pseudogene. The CDR3 runs 19 residues. The CDR3 loop reads CASSQIPSTGTGCSYEQYF. The DNA for the CDR3 is TGTGCCAGCAGCCAAATCCCCTCTACCGGGACAGGGTGTTCCTACGAGCAGTACTTC.

This clonotype showed up many times. The chain links TRBV20-1 to TRBJ2-3; D might be TRBD2 (6 bases). Deletions cut 3 bases from V and 2 bases from J, with 12 bases between. Germline V gene sequence: CDR1 DFQATT, CDR2 SNEGSKA (reference sequence). This CDR3 has 14 amino acids. The CDR3 DNA is TGCAGTGCTAGCAAAATAGCGGACACAGATACGCAGTATTTT. Amino acids: CSASKIADTDTQYF.

This clonotype has a count of ten or more. The V call is TRBV20-1, the J call TRBJ1-5; possible D gene TRBD1, 5 bases. The germline V gene has CDR1 DFQATT and CDR2 SNEGSKA (reference sequence). The V and J ends lost 6 bases and 4 bases respectively, with 13 bases between them. The CDR3 totals 13 residues. For the CDR3, the DNA is TGCAGTGCGAAGCGGGGGATGAATCAGCCCCAGCATTTT. Amino acid sequence: CSAKRGMNQPQHF.

This clonotype was recorded many times. This rearrangement joins TRBV18 to TRBJ1-2; 9 bases match TRBD1. Per germline, CDR1 KGHSH and CDR2 LQKENI. The CDR3 loop spans 15 amino acids. The V segment lost 4 bases and the J segment 7 bases; nucleotides outside the gene matches: 10. Here the CDR3 reads CASSLLTGGKPGYTF. The CDR3 DNA follows: TGTGCCAGCTCACTCTTGACAGGGGGGAAGCCTGGCTACACCTTC.

The chain is built from TRBV7-9 and TRBJ2-2; perhaps D is TRBD1 or TRBD2 (5 bases each). V lost 4 bases and J lost 4, with 16 bases in between. The CDR3 is 16 amino acids. Germline-derived CDR1 and CDR2 are SEHNR and FQNEAQ (reference sequence). The CDR3 nucleotides are TGTGCCAGCAGCTCTCCGGGACGCCAACTCACCGGGGAGCTGTTTTTT. Encoded protein: CASSSPGRQLTGELFF. Full variable domain (missing parts from reference TRBV7-9 and TRBJ2-2): DTGVSQNPRHKITKRGQNVTFRCDPISEHNRLYWYRQTLGQGPEFLTYFQNEAQLEKSRLLSDRFSAERPKGSFSTLEIQRTEQGDSAMYLCASSSPGRQLTGELFFGEGSRLTVL.

In this sample, this clonotype turned up a few times. This sequence joins TRBV12-3 or TRBV12-4 and TRBJ1-4; 8 bases agree with TRBD1. The CDR3 consists of 14 residues. After removal of 5 bases from V and 6 bases from J, the junction contained 5 bases not matched to a gene. The CDR3 DNA reads TGTGCCAGCAGTCCAGGACAGGGCTATGAAAAACTGTTTTTT. Translation: CASSPGQGYEKLFF.

This clonotype was detected a few times. CDR3 bases: TGTGCCACCAGCAGAATACCAGAGGATTCACCCCTCCACTTT. Protein sequence: CATSRIPEDSPLHF. The chain carries TRBV15 and TRBJ1-6; D call uncertain. CDR1 is LNHNV and CDR2 is YYDKDF in the germline V gene (reference sequence). The V end was cut by 2 bases, the J end by 8 bases, with 10 bases between. This CDR3 comprises 14 residues.

This clonotype was seen more than once but under ten times. The genes are TRBV20-1 and TRBJ2-1; weak D call: TRBD2 (6 bases). The CDR3 sequence is 14 residues long. Germline V gene data show CDR1 as DFQATT and CDR2 as SNEGSKA (reference sequence). V lost 4 bases and J lost 8, with 18 bases in between. CDR3 DNA sequence: TGCAGTGCTAACGGATTTATCGGGGAGGATGAGCAGTTCTTC. Encoded protein: CSANGFIGEDEQFF.

Here the CDR3 DNA reads TGTGCCAGCAGCTTAGGCGGTGGGTCCACTGAAGCTTTCTTT. It is translated as CASSLGGGSTEAFF. The chain recombines TRBV7-9 with TRBJ1-1; D remains unclear. Per the germline V gene, CDR1 is SEHNR and CDR2 is FQNEAQ (reference sequence). The CDR3 is 14 amino acids. Trimming took off 1 base at V and 4 bases at J, with 10 bases between the two ends.

This clonotype was found many times. The chain carries TRBV11-2 and TRBJ2-2; possible D gene TRBD2, 6 bases. CDR1 is SGHAT and CDR2 is FQNNGV in the germline V gene. The ends were cut back, 3 bases at V and 7 bases at J, with 18 bases in the middle. The CDR3 spans 16 residues. This chain's CDR3 is CASSLGALWGVGELFF. For the CDR3, the DNA is TGTGCCAGCAGCTTGGGAGCATTATGGGGGGTCGGGGAGCTGTTTTTT.

This clonotype was seen a handful of times. This chain uses TRBV20-1 with TRBJ1-1, with 8 bases aligning to TRBD1. CDR1 and CDR2 from the germline V gene are DFQATT and SNEGSKA (reference sequence). This CDR3 has 14 amino acids. The V and J ends lost 1 base and 5 bases, in that order; junction bases with no gene match: 6. In nucleotides, the CDR3 is TGCAGTGCTAGAGGTGGACAGGGTGGAACTGAAGCTTTCTTT. Translating it yields CSARGGQGGTEAFF.

This clonotype was observed many times. The CDR3 DNA is TGTGCCAGCAGCGGGCGGGACAGATACAATGAGCAGTTCTTC. This encodes CASSGRDRYNEQFF. The V and J genes are TRBV9 and TRBJ2-1; D might be TRBD1 (7 bases). This CDR3 contains 14 residues. Trimming pared 3 bases from V and 4 bases from J, leaving 11 bases between. Germline-derived CDR1 and CDR2 are SGDLS and YYNGEE.

There are many counts of this clonotype. The V and J genes are TRBV24-1 and TRBJ2-7, with 9 positions matching TRBD1. Germline V gene data show CDR1 as KGHDR and CDR2 as SFDVKD. This CDR3 contains 13 residues. V trimming: 5 bases; J trimming: 7 bases; junction bases outside the gene matches: 5. The CDR3 loop is CATSGGQGREQYF. The CDR3 DNA reads as TGTGCCACCAGTGGTGGACAGGGGAGGGAGCAGTACTTC.